Listed below are T cell receptor beta chains from one sample, sequenced in a study of early stage breast cancer tumors. Sequencing was performed with immunoSEQ multiplex PCR; in TCRdb, only in-frame clones are kept and a portion is missing. The data hold approximately 54,000 clones, with 78% observed a single time. Sequenced sample: blood. These receptors all stem from a person aged 40 to 49 with breast cancer. Each CDR3 is given with its conserved first and last residue. A D gene is named only where the DNA matches it firmly. Not all rows give a size; the values are once, few, many and, for expanded clones, a class.

cdr3_nt: TGTGCCAGCAGCTACCCGGGGAGCAATGAGCAGTTCTTC
cdr3_aa: CASSYPGSNEQFF
d_call: -
v_call: TRBV13
j_call: TRBJ2-1
clone_size: -

cdr3_nt: TGTGCCAGCAGCTCCGACCCGCGGGGAAACACTGAGCAGTTCTTC
cdr3_aa: CASSSDPRGNTEQFF
d_call: -
v_call: TRBV7-2
j_call: TRBJ2-1
clone_size: -

cdr3_nt: TGTGCCAGCAGCCGCTCGGACAGCTCAGAAGCTTTCTTT
cdr3_aa: CASSRSDSSEAFF
d_call: -
v_call: TRBV7-9
j_call: TRBJ1-1
clone_size: -

cdr3_nt: TGTGCCAGCAGCACGAACGGGGTCCCGAATGAGCAGTTCTTC
cdr3_aa: CASSTNGVPNEQFF
d_call: -
v_call: TRBV7-3
j_call: TRBJ2-1
clone_size: -

cdr3_nt: TGCGCCAGCGCGATTAGCGCAAACACCGGGGAGCTGTTTTTT
cdr3_aa: CASAISANTGELFF
d_call: -
v_call: TRBV5-1
j_call: TRBJ2-2
clone_size: -

cdr3_nt: TGTGCCAGCAGCTTGAGAGACGAGCAGTACTTC
cdr3_aa: CASSLRDEQYF
d_call: -
v_call: TRBV5-4
j_call: TRBJ2-7
clone_size: -

cdr3_nt: TGTGCCAGCCGACCGGGGGAGGGCCGATATGAGCAGTTCTTC
cdr3_aa: CASRPGEGRYEQFF
d_call: TRBD2
v_call: TRBV18
j_call: TRBJ2-1
clone_size: -

cdr3_nt: TGTGCCAGCAGCCAAGATGCTCGAGGAGGGGCAGATACGCAGTATTTT
cdr3_aa: CASSQDARGGADTQYF
d_call: -
v_call: TRBV4-2
j_call: TRBJ2-3
clone_size: -

cdr3_nt: TGTGCCAGCAGCAAAAAAGGGGGGGACTCTTACAATGAGCAGTTCTTC
cdr3_aa: CASSKKGGDSYNEQFF
d_call: -
v_call: TRBV21-1
j_call: TRBJ2-1
clone_size: few

cdr3_nt: TGTGCCAGCAGCCATGGAACCCTCGGTGAGCAGTTCTTC
cdr3_aa: CASSHGTLGEQFF
d_call: -
v_call: TRBV4-2
j_call: TRBJ2-1
clone_size: -

cdr3_nt: TGTGCCAGCAGTGATCGGGGCAATGAAAAACTGTTTTTT
cdr3_aa: CASSDRGNEKLFF
d_call: -
v_call: TRBV6-1
j_call: TRBJ1-4
clone_size: few

cdr3_nt: TGCGCCAGCAGTGAGACTAGCGGGAGGGCCAATGAGCAGTTCTTC
cdr3_aa: CASSETSGRANEQFF
d_call: TRBD2
v_call: TRBV10-1
j_call: TRBJ2-1
clone_size: -

cdr3_nt: TGTGCCAGTAGCCAGGGGATAAATGAAAAACTGTTTTTT
cdr3_aa: CASSQGINEKLFF
d_call: -
v_call: TRBV19
j_call: TRBJ1-4
clone_size: -

cdr3_nt: TGTGCCAGCAGCTTGATGGGACAGGGTGCCGAGACCCAGTACTTC
cdr3_aa: CASSLMGQGAETQYF
d_call: TRBD1
v_call: TRBV5-6
j_call: TRBJ2-5
clone_size: -

cdr3_nt: TGTGCCAGCAGTTCCCAGGGGGCGGCTAATGAAAAACTGTTTTTT
cdr3_aa: CASSSQGAANEKLFF
d_call: TRBD1
v_call: TRBV7-8
j_call: TRBJ1-4
clone_size: -

cdr3_nt: TGTGCCAGCAGCTTAGCCGGGAACTCCTACGAGCAGTACTTC
cdr3_aa: CASSLAGNSYEQYF
d_call: -
v_call: TRBV7-9
j_call: TRBJ2-7
clone_size: -

cdr3_nt: TGCAGCGTTGGGACACGGTTTGAAGCTTTCTTT
cdr3_aa: CSVGTRFEAFF
d_call: -
v_call: TRBV29-1
j_call: TRBJ1-1
clone_size: few

cdr3_nt: TGTGCCAGCAGCTCGGGAGCCAGCGGGGACACAGATACGCAGTATTTT
cdr3_aa: CASSSGASGDTDTQYF
d_call: TRBD2
v_call: TRBV7-3
j_call: TRBJ2-3
clone_size: -

cdr3_nt: TGTGCCAGCAGCTTCGGAAATCCAGAATACAATGAGCAGTTCTTC
cdr3_aa: CASSFGNPEYNEQFF
d_call: -
v_call: TRBV11-3
j_call: TRBJ2-1
clone_size: few

cdr3_nt: TGTGCCAGTAAGATTTTTTGGGGAGGGAACACTGAAGCTTTCTTT
cdr3_aa: CASKIFWGGNTEAFF
d_call: -
v_call: TRBV19
j_call: TRBJ1-1
clone_size: -

cdr3_nt: TGCAGCGTTTCCGGGACCGGTTATGAGCAGTACTTC
cdr3_aa: CSVSGTGYEQYF
d_call: -
v_call: TRBV29-1
j_call: TRBJ2-7
clone_size: -

cdr3_nt: TGTGCCAGCAGTCCCACGACAGGTAGGACCTACGAGCAGTACTTC
cdr3_aa: CASSPTTGRTYEQYF
d_call: -
v_call: TRBV27
j_call: TRBJ2-7
clone_size: -

cdr3_nt: TGTGCCAGCACGCCTGGGACAGGGTTACAGAACTATGGCTACACCTTC
cdr3_aa: CASTPGTGLQNYGYTF
d_call: TRBD1
v_call: TRBV7-9
j_call: TRBJ1-2
clone_size: -

cdr3_nt: TGTGCCAGTAGTCGAATACAGGGGCACCGGATGAACACTGAAGCTTTCTTT
cdr3_aa: CASSRIQGHRMNTEAFF
d_call: TRBD1
v_call: TRBV19
j_call: TRBJ1-1
clone_size: few

cdr3_nt: TGTGCCAGCAGCTTAGGTACAGGGATCTCTGGGGCCAACGTCCTGACTTTC
cdr3_aa: CASSLGTGISGANVLTF
d_call: -
v_call: TRBV7-8
j_call: TRBJ2-6
clone_size: -

cdr3_nt: TGTGCTAGTGGTTTCTGGGGGAGGGCCTACGAGCAGTACTTC
cdr3_aa: CASGFWGRAYEQYF
d_call: TRBD2
v_call: TRBV12-5
j_call: TRBJ2-7
clone_size: few

cdr3_nt: TGTGCCATTTCTTCCTCCGGGGAATTTGGCAATGAGCAGTTCTTC
cdr3_aa: CAISSSGEFGNEQFF
d_call: -
v_call: TRBV10-3
j_call: TRBJ2-1
clone_size: -

cdr3_nt: TGTGCCAGCAGCCCGACTTCCTCCTCTGGGGCCAACGTCCTGACTTTC
cdr3_aa: CASSPTSSSGANVLTF
d_call: -
v_call: TRBV7-2
j_call: TRBJ2-6
clone_size: -

cdr3_nt: TGCGCCAGCAGTGAGCGGGGCTACAATGAGCAGTTCTTC
cdr3_aa: CASSERGYNEQFF
d_call: -
v_call: TRBV10-2
j_call: TRBJ2-1
clone_size: once

cdr3_nt: TGTGCCAGCAGCCCCTCCCTCCCAGATTACGAGCAGTACTTC
cdr3_aa: CASSPSLPDYEQYF
d_call: -
v_call: TRBV5-4
j_call: TRBJ2-7
clone_size: -

cdr3_nt: TGCGCCAGCAGCCAAGCGAGGGACAGGGGCACAGATACGCAGTATTTT
cdr3_aa: CASSQARDRGTDTQYF
d_call: TRBD1
v_call: TRBV4-1
j_call: TRBJ2-3
clone_size: -

cdr3_nt: TGTGCCAGCAGCCACGTTGGCCAGACACAAGAGACCCAGTACTTC
cdr3_aa: CASSHVGQTQETQYF
d_call: -
v_call: TRBV5-4
j_call: TRBJ2-5
clone_size: -

cdr3_nt: TGTGCCAGCAGCTTAGTACTAGCGGGAGGAAGTGAGACCCAGTACTTC
cdr3_aa: CASSLVLAGGSETQYF
d_call: TRBD2
v_call: TRBV11-2
j_call: TRBJ2-5
clone_size: -

cdr3_nt: TGTGCCAGCAGCAAAACGGATGGTGCCAAAAACATTCAGTACTTC
cdr3_aa: CASSKTDGAKNIQYF
d_call: -
v_call: TRBV11-2
j_call: TRBJ2-4
clone_size: -

cdr3_nt: TGTGCCAGTAGTATAGGACAGGGGGGCGACGAGCAGTACTTC
cdr3_aa: CASSIGQGGDEQYF
d_call: TRBD1
v_call: TRBV19
j_call: TRBJ2-7
clone_size: -

cdr3_nt: TGCGCCAGCAGCTTGAACTACAATGAGCAGTTCTTC
cdr3_aa: CASSLNYNEQFF
d_call: -
v_call: TRBV5-1
j_call: TRBJ2-1
clone_size: -

cdr3_nt: TGTGCCAGCAGTTTGTCGAGACAGGACCATCAGCCCCAGCATTTT
cdr3_aa: CASSLSRQDHQPQHF
d_call: -
v_call: TRBV27
j_call: TRBJ1-5
clone_size: -

cdr3_nt: TGTGCCAGCAGTCAGACTAGCGGAGCCGATGAGCAGTTCTTC
cdr3_aa: CASSQTSGADEQFF
d_call: TRBD2
v_call: TRBV27
j_call: TRBJ2-1
clone_size: few

cdr3_nt: TGTGCCAGCAGCCCTGATGAGGGACTAGCGGGAGAGACCCAGTACTTC
cdr3_aa: CASSPDEGLAGETQYF
d_call: TRBD2
v_call: TRBV14
j_call: TRBJ2-5
clone_size: -

cdr3_nt: TGTGCCAGCAGTTCAGGGCATGGAAACACCATATATTTT
cdr3_aa: CASSSGHGNTIYF
d_call: -
v_call: TRBV27
j_call: TRBJ1-3
clone_size: -

cdr3_nt: TGCGCCAGCAGCCCCAAGAACCCGCTAGATAGGGCCGGGGAGCTGTTTTTT
cdr3_aa: CASSPKNPLDRAGELFF
d_call: -
v_call: TRBV4-1
j_call: TRBJ2-2
clone_size: -

cdr3_nt: TGTGCCAGCAGTCCGACCCCCGGAAGAGTCTACACCTTC
cdr3_aa: CASSPTPGRVYTF
d_call: -
v_call: TRBV6-4
j_call: TRBJ1-2
clone_size: once

cdr3_nt: TGTGCCAGCAGCCAAGATGGGGGTGGATTGTGGAACACTGAAGCTTTCTTT
cdr3_aa: CASSQDGGGLWNTEAFF
d_call: -
v_call: TRBV14
j_call: TRBJ1-1
clone_size: -

cdr3_nt: TGTGCCAGCAGCCTCCCCCTTGGATACAATGAGCAGTTCTTC
cdr3_aa: CASSLPLGYNEQFF
d_call: -
v_call: TRBV7-9
j_call: TRBJ2-1
clone_size: -

cdr3_nt: TGTGCCAGCAGCGGCGGGAGGGACACCGGGGAGCTGTTTTTT
cdr3_aa: CASSGGRDTGELFF
d_call: TRBD2
v_call: TRBV9
j_call: TRBJ2-2
clone_size: -

cdr3_nt: TGTGCCAGCAGTTGGGTGCCTACCGGGGGGGCTGAGCAGTATTTT
cdr3_aa: CASSWVPTGGAEQYF
d_call: TRBD2
v_call: TRBV6-5
j_call: TRBJ2-3
clone_size: -

cdr3_nt: TGCAGCGTCGAGACAGTTACCTACGAGCAGTACTTC
cdr3_aa: CSVETVTYEQYF
d_call: -
v_call: TRBV29-1
j_call: TRBJ2-7
clone_size: once